This TCR beta chain was observed in a study of cytomegalovirus exposure and HLA in healthy donors. Libraries were prepared by immunoSEQ multiplex PCR; TCRdb keeps only in-frame clonotypes and omits some of them. This sample carries 130,000 to 150,000 clones, approximately 90% of them seen once, and the ten largest clones take about 0.75%. On this clone: Its antigen is still unknown.

Study-level results: Later, an analysis found that TCR clusters from the first cohort tended to co-occur in the 110 or so validation repertoires. Many donors carried some public TCRs, although rarity characterized most TCR sequences.

Separation from the roughly 680-subject first cohort characterized the roughly 130-subject validation cohort, to which the donors belonged. Germline CDR1 and CDR2: MNHEY and SMNVEV (reference sequence). The V end was cut by 8 bases, the J end by 5 bases, with 19 bases between. CDR3 length equals 15 residues. This chain links TRBV27 with TRBJ2-1, with D perhaps matching TRBD1 (5 bases). The specimen sequenced was PBMCs. The receptor comes from a man between 18 and 29 years old in good health and CMV-seronegative. The CDR3 bases are TGTGCCAGCGCCCTCCAGCAGGGTCCCGACAATGAGCAGTTCTTC. Translated: CASALQQGPDNEQFF.